The 27 T cell receptor beta chains below all came from one sample that was sequenced in a study of beta chain features in type 1 diabetes. Expressed TCRB transcripts were sequenced because the isolated RNA had all been reverse transcribed beforehand. The assay was immunoSEQ multiplex PCR, and TCRdb's table has in-frame clones only and misses some. This sample has under 250,000 clones, with over 12% found just once. The sample consisted of naive CD4+ T cells from blood. The receptors here all came from a woman aged 40-49 years in good health.

The chain combines TRBV5-1 with TRBJ2-2; 7 bases fit TRBD1. Germline CDR1 reads SGHRS; CDR2 reads YFSETQ. This CDR3 comprises 16 residues. V was pared by 3 bases and J by 5 bases, with 10 bases of the junction left unmatched. CDR3 loop: CASSSNTGVATGELFF. The CDR3 DNA is TGCGCCAGCAGCTCAAATACAGGGGTTGCAACCGGGGAGCTGTTTTTT.

V gene TRBV27 combines with J gene TRBJ1-4; possibly TRBD1 for D (6 bases). Trimming pared 7 bases from V and 8 bases from J, leaving 23 bases between. Germline V lookup: CDR1 MNHEY, CDR2 SMNVEV (reference sequence). The CDR3 covers 16 residues. The DNA of the CDR3 is TGTGCCAGCACCAAGGAGTATCGGGGGGCAGGGGAAAAACTGTTTTTT. Its protein product is CASTKEYRGAGEKLFF.

The V call is TRBV2, the J call TRBJ2-5, with D possibly TRBD2 on 5 matching bases. CDR1 and CDR2 from the germline V gene are SNHLY and FYNNEI. The length of the CDR3 is 13 residues. The V end was cut by 1 base, the J end by 9 bases, with 12 bases between. As DNA, the CDR3 is TGTGCCAGCAGTGAAGGCGGAGGATTGGCCCAGTACTTC. Its translation: CASSEGGGLAQYF. Combining the CDR3 with reference TRBV2 and TRBJ2-5 gives the whole variable domain EPEVTQTPSHQVTQMGQEVILRCVPISNHLYFYWYRQILGQKVEFLVSFYNNEISEKSEIFDDQFSVERPDGSNFTLKIRSTKLEDSAMYFCASSEGGGLAQYFGPGTRLLVL.

This clone was picked up a small number of times. CDR3 in DNA: TGTGCCAGCAGTGAATTTGGGGGGGGCCCCCTCTACAATGAGCAGTTCTTC. Amino acid sequence: CASSEFGGGPLYNEQFF. The gene calls are TRBV6-1 and TRBJ2-1; a possible D gene is TRBD2 (7 bases). CDR3 size: 17 residues. Germline V gene data show CDR1 as MNHNS and CDR2 as SASEGT. V lost 2 bases to trimming and J lost 3 bases, with 17 bases between them.

The chain is built from TRBV6-5 and TRBJ2-3, with 7 bases aligning to TRBD2. This CDR3 has 16 residues. After removal of 2 bases from V and 3 bases from J, the junction contained 8 bases not matched to a gene. Germline values: CDR1 MNHEY, CDR2 SVGAGI. Written as DNA, the CDR3 is TGTGCCAGCAGTTACACTCCTAGCGGACTTACAGATACGCAGTATTTT. It is translated as CASSYTPSGLTDTQYF.

The gene calls are TRBV6-1 and TRBJ2-2; D is possibly TRBD1 (5 bases). This CDR3 spans 14 amino acids. Deletions cut 3 bases from V and 1 base from J, with 6 bases between. CDR1 is MNHNS, CDR2 SASEGT, per germline. The CDR3 loop reads CASSDQGNTGELFF. CDR3 bases: TGTGCCAGCAGTGATCAGGGGAACACCGGGGAGCTGTTTTTT.

This clone has only one observation. The rearrangement links TRBV5-6 to TRBJ1-5; D call uncertain. V lost 4 bases to trimming and J lost 2 bases, with 10 bases between them. The germline gives CDR1 SGHDT, CDR2 YYEEEE. CDR3 length: 14 amino acids. The CDR3 reads CASSQYGGNQPQHF. CDR3 nucleotide sequence: TGTGCCAGCAGCCAGTACGGGGGCAATCAGCCCCAGCATTTT.

A few counts support this clone. This rearrangement joins TRBV5-4 to TRBJ1-2, with 9 bases matching TRBD1. The junction had 12 bases not matched to a gene; V was cut back by 2 bases and J by 7 bases. CDR3 length: 16 amino acids. Germline V gene lookup returns CDR1 SGHNT and CDR2 YYREEE (reference sequence). The CDR3 bases are TGTGCCAGCAGCTTCCGTCCCGGGACAGGGACCGCTGGCTACACCTTC. Translating it yields CASSFRPGTGTAGYTF.

V gene TRBV5-1 combines with J gene TRBJ1-4; TRBD1 might be the D (6 bases). The V gene lost 4 bases and the J gene lost 0 bases, with 13 bases spanning the gap. Germline V CDR1 and CDR2: SGHRS, YFSETQ. The CDR3 has 16 amino acids. CDR3 residues: CASSPGTLATNEKLFF. CDR3 bases: TGCGCCAGCAGCCCCGGGACACTTGCAACTAATGAAAAACTGTTTTTT.

The rearrangement joins TRBV19 to TRBJ2-1; 10 bases agree with TRBD2. Unmatched junction bases numbered 7, after V lost 8 bases and J lost 6 bases. This CDR3 spans 14 amino acids. Per the germline V gene, CDR1 is LNHDA and CDR2 is SQIVND (reference sequence). CDR3 in DNA: TGTGCCAGTTCTCTGAAGCGGGGGGGCAATGAGCAGTTCTTC. Encoded protein: CASSLKRGGNEQFF. The full variable domain, its missing parts supplied by reference TRBV19 and TRBJ2-1, is DGGITQSPKYLFRKEGQNVTLSCEQNLNHDAMYWYRQDPGQGLRLIYYSQIVNDFQKGDIAEGYSVSREKKESFPLTVTSAQKNPTAFYLCASSLKRGGNEQFFGPGTRLTVL.

This clone was counted only a few times. This rearrangement joins TRBV7-2 to TRBJ2-1; D remains unclear. Trimming pared 5 bases from V and 4 bases from J, leaving 9 bases between. This CDR3 is built from 13 residues. CDR1 is SGHTA and CDR2 is FQGNSA in the germline V gene. The CDR3 nucleotides are TGTGCCAGCAGCGGCGCGCGGTACAATGAGCAGTTCTTC. This translates into CASSGARYNEQFF.

This clone has more than one count but fewer than ten. The chain carries TRBV19 and TRBJ1-1; 7 nucleotides align to TRBD1. The CDR3 contains 16 residues. The ends lost 5 bases at V and 0 bases at J; junction bases unmatched: 9. Germline lookup yields CDR1 LNHDA and CDR2 SQIVND (reference sequence). The DNA for the CDR3 is TGTGCCAGTAGTGTCAACAGGGGATTAATGAACACTGAAGCTTTCTTT. It codes for CASSVNRGLMNTEAFF. Using reference TRBV19 and TRBJ1-1 for the parts outside the CDR3, the full variable domain is DGGITQSPKYLFRKEGQNVTLSCEQNLNHDAMYWYRQDPGQGLRLIYYSQIVNDFQKGDIAEGYSVSREKKESFPLTVTSAQKNPTAFYLCASSVNRGLMNTEAFFGQGTRLTVV.

The rearrangement uses TRBV15 and TRBJ2-7; D gene ambiguous. Germline V gene lookup returns CDR1 LNHNV and CDR2 YYDKDF (reference sequence). The CDR3 runs 15 residues. The ends were cut back, 0 bases at V and 4 bases at J, with 13 bases in the middle. Written as DNA, the CDR3 is TGTGCCACCAGCAGAGACCGACAACAGCTGTACGAGCAGTACTTC. This encodes CATSRDRQQLYEQYF.

The chain links TRBV10-1 to TRBJ1-1, with a possible D match to TRBD1 (6 bases). The CDR3 covers 15 residues. Germline values: CDR1 WNHNN, CDR2 SYGVQD (reference sequence). V was cut by 6 bases and J by 1 base, with 15 bases left in between. The chain's CDR3 is CASRGTGPGNTEAFF. For the CDR3, the DNA is TGCGCCAGCAGGGGAACAGGGCCCGGGAACACTGAAGCTTTCTTT.

This clone has more than one count but fewer than ten. This same CDR3 is encoded by further DNA sequences in the sample. The V gene is TRBV9, the J gene TRBJ2-1, with 11 bases aligning to TRBD2. The germline gives CDR1 SGDLS, CDR2 YYNGEE. With 0 bases clipped from V and 4 bases from J, the junction kept 0 bases outside the gene matches. The CDR3 length is 15 residues. CDR3 residues: CASSVGLAGYNEQFF. CDR3 nucleotides: TGTGCCAGCAGCGTAGGACTAGCGGGGTACAATGAGCAGTTCTTC.

The J gene is TRBJ2-7, the V gene TRBV13; D gene unclear. CDR3 length equals 12 residues. Trimming stripped 2 bases from V and 3 bases from J, with 5 bases between. Germline V gene data show CDR1 as PRHDT and CDR2 as FYEKMQ (reference sequence). The CDR3 protein is CASSLRSYEQYF. The CDR3, as DNA: TGTGCCAGCAGCTTAAGGAGCTACGAGCAGTACTTC.

CDR3 sequence reads: CASSQQGQGVTDTQYF. In DNA form, the CDR3 reads TGCGCCAGCAGCCAACAGGGACAGGGGGTTACAGATACGCAGTATTTT. The rearrangement links TRBV4-1 to TRBJ2-3, with 11 bases that match TRBD1. The CDR3 sequence is 16 residues long. V dropped 2 bases and J dropped 3; count of bases not matched to a gene: 4. CDR1 MGHRA and CDR2 YSYEKL come from the germline V gene.

This clone has more than one count but fewer than ten. This chain joins TRBV14 and TRBJ2-3; weak D call: TRBD1 (5 bases). The CDR3 length is 17 residues. Germline-derived CDR1 and CDR2 are SGHDN and FVKESK. V dropped 4 bases and J dropped 0 bases, with 17 bases sitting between them. CDR3 DNA sequence: TGTGCCAGCAGCCGGGGCATTCCCGACGCTAGCACAGATACGCAGTATTTT. It specifies CASSRGIPDASTDTQYF.

This chain uses TRBV18 with TRBJ1-2; the D is unclear. The CDR3 consists of 16 residues. V lost 3 bases to trimming and J lost 2 bases, with 16 bases between them. Germline V gene sequence: CDR1 KGHSH, CDR2 LQKENI. In DNA, the CDR3 is TGTGCCAGCTCACCCTTCGATCCCGAGGGAAACTATGGCTACACCTTC. Its translation: CASSPFDPEGNYGYTF.

The chain carries TRBV6-5 and TRBJ1-3, with a weak D call TRBD1 (5 bases). The CDR3 has 16 residues. Trimming left V 0 bases short and J 0 bases short, with 9 bases between. Germline CDR1 MNHEY, CDR2 SVGAGI. The CDR3: CASSYSQGSSGNTIYF. Written as DNA, the CDR3 is TGTGCCAGCAGTTACTCTCAGGGAAGCTCTGGAAACACCATATATTTT.

This clone occurred a few times. The chain links TRBV5-1 to TRBJ2-1, with a tentative D call TRBD2 (6 bases). Germline V gene data show CDR1 as SGHRS and CDR2 as YFSETQ. CDR3 length: 15 residues. Trimming took 3 bases from V and 4 from J, leaving 14 bases between them. CDR3 region: CASSSVLAQYNEQFF. The DNA for the CDR3 is TGCGCCAGCAGCTCCGTCCTAGCGCAATACAATGAGCAGTTCTTC.

The chain has TRBV15 and TRBJ2-7; TRBD2 might be the D (5 bases). Deletions cut 0 bases from V and 4 bases from J, with 10 bases between. CDR3 length equals 14 residues. From germline, CDR1 is LNHNV and CDR2 YYDKDF (reference sequence). CDR3 coding DNA: TGTGCCACCAGCAGAGATGAGGGTCCTTACGAGCAGTACTTC. Amino acid sequence: CATSRDEGPYEQYF.

The chain recombines TRBV5-6 with TRBJ1-2; the D is unclear. Trimming took off 2 bases at V and 5 bases at J, with 13 bases between the two ends. The length of the CDR3 is 14 residues. Germline V gene lookup returns CDR1 SGHDT and CDR2 YYEEEE. The CDR3, as DNA: TGTGCCAGCAGCTTCTCGATGAGCAATTATGGCTACACCTTC. Its protein product is CASSFSMSNYGYTF.

The chain uses TRBV7-7 and TRBJ2-5, with 8 bases aligning to TRBD2. With 5 bases clipped from V and 7 bases from J, the junction kept 9 bases outside the gene matches. CDR1 and CDR2 from the germline V gene are SSHAT and FNYEAQ (reference sequence). The CDR3 sequence is 14 residues long. Here the CDR3 DNA reads TGTGCCAGCAGCCCGGGTAGCGGGGAAGGGACCCAGTACTTC. It yields the protein CASSPGSGEGTQYF.

This chain uses TRBV14 with TRBJ1-2; D unresolved. V lost 4 bases and J lost 8, with 20 bases in between. The germline V gene has CDR1 SGHDN and CDR2 FVKESK. The CDR3 has 15 amino acids. CDR3 in DNA: TGTGCCAGCAGCCTCCGAGCGGCCCGTCTGGAGGGCTACACCTTC. The encoded protein is CASSLRAARLEGYTF.

The CDR3 coding sequence is TGTGCCAGTAGTATGGCAGGGACTAACTATGGCTACACCTTC. It is translated as CASSMAGTNYGYTF. V and J are TRBV19 and TRBJ1-2; D is possibly TRBD1 (5 bases). Germline-derived CDR1 and CDR2 are LNHDA and SQIVND (reference sequence). Between the trimmed V and J ends, which lost 3 bases and 0 bases, there was a span of 8 bases. This CDR3 has 14 amino acids.

This clone appeared a few times. The chain is built from TRBV4-1 and TRBJ2-2, with 7 bases lining up with TRBD1. Germline-derived CDR1 and CDR2 are MGHRA and YSYEKL. CDR3 size: 16 residues. V lost 2 bases, J lost 5 bases, and 8 bases stayed unmatched. The chain's CDR3 is CASSQPDRERTGELFF. CDR3 DNA: TGCGCCAGCAGCCAACCCGACAGGGAAAGAACCGGGGAGCTGTTTTTT.